The entry below gives a single T cell receptor beta chain sequence along with its context. Antigen specificity is unknown. This sample is part of a study of T cell responses to AZD1222 COVID-19 vaccine. Study results and caveats: Compared with day 0, the breadth and depth of the Spike-specific TCR repertoire rose significantly after two doses of AZD1222. Targeting of unmutated variant regions was reportedly seen in nearly half of spike-specific TCRs. Seropositive status at baseline applied to only five to seven AZD1222 recipients.

With 4 bases clipped from V and 5 bases from J, the junction kept 8 bases outside the gene matches. CDR3 length: 15 amino acids. Germline lookup yields CDR1 KGHDR and CDR2 SFDVKD. TCRdb's table, derived via immunoSEQ multiplex PCR, lists solely in-frame clones and lacks some. The top ten clones hold about 2.5% of a sample with over 100,000 clones, about 90% of them seen once. This sequence was found in an adult who received the AZD1222 COVID-19 vaccine. The sample in question was peripheral blood, obtained 28 days after the second AZD1222 dose. This chain connects TRBV24-1 to TRBJ2-5; 8 bases line up with TRBD2. The CDR3 sequence: CATSDPHRGGETQYF. CDR3 bases: TGTGCCACCAGTGACCCCCACCGCGGGGGGGAGACCCAGTACTTC.